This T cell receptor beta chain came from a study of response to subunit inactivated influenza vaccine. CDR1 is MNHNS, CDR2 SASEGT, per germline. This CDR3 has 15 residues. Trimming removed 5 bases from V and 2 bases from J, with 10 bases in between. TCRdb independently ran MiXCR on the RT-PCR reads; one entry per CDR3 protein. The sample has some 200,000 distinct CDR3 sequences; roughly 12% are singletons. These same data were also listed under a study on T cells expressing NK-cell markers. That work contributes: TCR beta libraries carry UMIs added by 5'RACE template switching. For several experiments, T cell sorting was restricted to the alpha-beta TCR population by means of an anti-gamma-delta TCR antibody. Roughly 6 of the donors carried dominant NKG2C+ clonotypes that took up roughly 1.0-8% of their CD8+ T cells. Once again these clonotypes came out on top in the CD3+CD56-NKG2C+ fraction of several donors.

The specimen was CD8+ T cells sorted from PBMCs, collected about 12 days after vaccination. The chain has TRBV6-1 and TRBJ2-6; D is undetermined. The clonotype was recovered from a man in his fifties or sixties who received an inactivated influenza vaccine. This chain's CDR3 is CASSRYSTGANVLTF. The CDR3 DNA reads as TGTGCCAGCAGTCGGTACTCCACTGGGGCCAACGTCCTGACTTTC.